The clone carrying this TCR beta chain was recorded at least ten times. Its specificity is not known. J was trimmed by 2 bases and V by 4 bases; bases with no gene match: 7. The germline gives CDR1 GTSNPN, CDR2 SVGIG (reference sequence). CDR3 length equals 14 residues. Amplified material comprised TCR beta CDR3 regions derived from RNA transcripts. RT-PCR in the first round used HTBI primers; a second-round multiplex PCR followed. TCRdb re-analysed the multiplex PCR reads in MiXCR, keeping a single row per CDR3 protein. The profile shows under 250,000 distinct CDR3 sequences, about 32% of them singletons. The data were taken from a study of Graves' ophthalmopathy and Graves' hyperthyroidism. Overall study: Peripheral blood was collected at initial diagnosis, before any treatment.

Overall study findings and caveats: Blood repertoires reportedly contained most expanded thyroid clonotypes above 0.001 frequency.

Sequencing was carried out using peripheral blood. The receptor comes from a man over 45 with Graves' ophthalmopathy. The chain employs TRBV30 and TRBJ2-7; TRBD1 aligns across 8 bases. CDR3 sequence: CAWTLGQGAYEQYF. The CDR3 bases are TGTGCCTGGACACTCGGACAGGGCGCCTACGAGCAGTACTTC.